This T cell receptor beta chain is from a study of control samples from healthy donors and cancer patients. The assay was immunoSEQ multiplex PCR, and TCRdb's table has in-frame clones only and misses some. The sample contains 130,000 or so clones, 87% of which appear only once. CDR1 is SGHRS, CDR2 YFSETQ, per germline. Trimming pared 2 bases from V and 2 bases from J, leaving 9 bases between. The CDR3 contains 14 residues. Specimen: blood. This receptor was identified in a man aged 30 to 45 in good health. The chain couples TRBV5-1 to TRBJ2-3, with D maybe TRBD1 (6 bases). In DNA, the CDR3 is TGCGCCAGCAGCTTCGGACAGCACACAGATACGCAGTATTTT. Translation gives CASSFGQHTDTQYF.